This is a list of T cell receptor beta chains from one sample in a study of T-cell reconstitution after alpha-beta-depleted transplantation in children. A single record per CDR3 protein comes from TCRdb applying MiXCR to the PCR reads. This table has 780,000 or so distinct CDR3 sequences, approximately 15% appearing once. Sequenced here: PBMCs, mostly from graft donor cells, sampled 360 days after TCRalphabeta/CD19-depleted stem cell transplant. These receptors were taken from a male patient younger than 18 who had a stem cell transplant for acute lymphoblastic leukemia, so the T cells may come from the graft donor. Each CDR3 is given with its conserved first and last residue. Fields, in order: clone size, J gene, V gene, D gene, CDR3 DNA, CDR3 protein. The D gene is left open where the match is weak. Only part of the rows carry a size: once, few, many, or a class if the clone is expanded.

>once|TRBJ2-5|TRBV7-6|TRBD1
TGTGCCAGCAGTGGGACCGGGACAGGGGGGGAGGGAGAGACCCAGTACTTC
CASSGTGTGGEGETQYF
>few|TRBJ2-1|TRBV5-1|TRBD2
TGCGCCAGCAGGTCGGGACTAGCGGGAATTTTCTACAATGAGCAGTTCTTC
CASRSGLAGIFYNEQFF
>few|TRBJ1-2|TRBV28|TRBD1
TGTGCCACAGGGACAGGTCCAGGAGGCTATGGCTACACCTTC
CATGTGPGGYGYTF
>-|TRBJ2-1|TRBV6-5|TRBD2
TGTGCCAGCAGTTACGACCTAGCGGGAGAGGGTGAGCAGTTCTTC
CASSYDLAGEGEQFF
>many|TRBJ2-3|TRBV5-1|-
TGTGCCAGCAGAGGGGGTAGCACAGATACGCAGTATTTT
CASRGGSTDTQYF
>-|TRBJ2-7|TRBV5-6|-
TGTGCCAGCAGCTTTGGAACGGGGGACGAGCAGTACTTC
CASSFGTGDEQYF
>many|TRBJ2-1|TRBV7-8|-
TGTGCCAGCAGCCGATCGACCAACCTGTCCCCAAATGAGCAGTTCTTC
CASSRSTNLSPNEQFF
>-|TRBJ2-7|TRBV11-2|-
TGTGCCAGCAGCTTAGGGACCGGACTAAACTTC
CASSLGTGLNF
>few|TRBJ1-4|TRBV15|-
TGTGCCACCAGCAGACCGGGACGGATTAATGAAAAACTGTTTTTT
CATSRPGRINEKLFF
>many|TRBJ1-4|TRBV11-2|-
TGTGCCAGCAGCTTAGCTCCAGGACATAATGAAAAACTGTTTTTT
CASSLAPGHNEKLFF
>few|TRBJ2-2|TRBV27|-
TGTGCCAGCAGTCTCATGCCTAGACGATATAGGGGGGAGCTGTTTTTT
CASSLMPRRYRGELFF